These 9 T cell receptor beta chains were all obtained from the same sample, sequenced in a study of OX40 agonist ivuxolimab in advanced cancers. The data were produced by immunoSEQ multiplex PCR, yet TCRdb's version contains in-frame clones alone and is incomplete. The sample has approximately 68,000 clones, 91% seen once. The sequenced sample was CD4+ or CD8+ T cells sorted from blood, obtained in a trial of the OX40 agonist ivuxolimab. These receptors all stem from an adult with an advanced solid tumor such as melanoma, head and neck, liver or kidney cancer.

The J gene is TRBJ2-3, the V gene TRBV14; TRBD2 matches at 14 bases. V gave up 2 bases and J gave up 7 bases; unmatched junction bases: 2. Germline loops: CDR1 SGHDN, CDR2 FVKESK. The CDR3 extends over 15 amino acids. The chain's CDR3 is CASSQRTSGRNTQYF. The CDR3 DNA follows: TGTGCCAGCAGCCAAAGGACTAGCGGGAGGAATACGCAGTATTTT.

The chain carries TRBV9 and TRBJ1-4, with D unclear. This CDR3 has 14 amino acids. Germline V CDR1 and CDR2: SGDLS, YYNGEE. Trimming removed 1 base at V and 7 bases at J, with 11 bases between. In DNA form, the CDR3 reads TGTGCCAGCAGCGTACATTTCGACGGTGAAAAACTGTTTTTT. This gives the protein CASSVHFDGEKLFF.

The CDR3 reads CASSQDRETYGYTF. As DNA, the CDR3 is TGTGCCAGCAGCCAAGACAGGGAGACCTATGGCTACACCTTC. The V gene is TRBV7-9, the J gene TRBJ1-2; 7 bases match TRBD1. The CDR3 contains 14 residues. The germline V gene encodes CDR1 SEHNR and CDR2 FQNEAQ (reference sequence). Germline trimming cut 5 bases from V and 4 bases from J; bases unmatched to any gene: 7.

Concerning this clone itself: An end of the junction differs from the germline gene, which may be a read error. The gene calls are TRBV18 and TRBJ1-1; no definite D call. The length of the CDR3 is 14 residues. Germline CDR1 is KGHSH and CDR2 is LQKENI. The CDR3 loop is CASSLLESSGSELF. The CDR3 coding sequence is TGTGCCAGCTCACTTCTCGAATCGAGCGGCTCGGAGCTCTTT.

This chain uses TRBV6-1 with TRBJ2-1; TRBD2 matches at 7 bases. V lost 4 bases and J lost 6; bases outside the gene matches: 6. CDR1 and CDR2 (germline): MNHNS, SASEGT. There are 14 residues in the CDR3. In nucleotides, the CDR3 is TGTGCCAGCAGTGGAGGGGACTACCCCAATGAGCAGTTCTTC. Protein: CASSGGDYPNEQFF.

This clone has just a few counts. DNA for the CDR3: TGTGCCAGCAGCTTAGATGACTACACTGAAGCTTTCTTT. Residues: CASSLDDYTEAFF. This rearrangement joins TRBV11-3 to TRBJ1-1, with no clear D. CDR3 length: 13 residues. From germline, CDR1 is SGHNT and CDR2 YENEEA. Trimming removed 0 bases at V and 3 bases at J, with 5 bases between.

The CDR3 DNA reads TGCGCCAGCAGCACCGCTACGGATATCCGCACTGAAGCTTTCTTT. This gives the protein CASSTATDIRTEAFF. The genes are TRBV5-1 and TRBJ1-1, with unresolved D. Trimming left V 4 bases short and J 4 bases short, with 17 bases between. CDR1 and CDR2 (germline): SGHRS, YFSETQ. The CDR3 covers 15 residues.

CDR3 amino acids: CASSYSRALTEAFF. Here the CDR3 DNA reads TGTGCCAGCAGTTACTCTCGGGCACTCACTGAAGCTTTCTTT. The rearrangement joins TRBV6-5 to TRBJ1-1; no clear D. Germline CDR1 MNHEY, CDR2 SVGAGI. The CDR3 is made up of 14 amino acids. Trimming left V 0 bases short and J 4 bases short, with 9 bases between.

The CDR3 DNA follows: TGTGCCAGTAGTATAGGAAGCTCTGGAAACACCATATATTTT. This encodes CASSIGSSGNTIYF. This sequence joins TRBV19 and TRBJ1-3; D is uncertain. The germline V and J ends were trimmed by 1 base and 0 bases, with 4 bases remaining between them. Germline CDR1 LNHDA, CDR2 SQIVND (reference sequence). The CDR3 consists of 14 residues. The entire variable domain, with the rest obtained from reference TRBV19 and TRBJ1-3, is as follows: DGGITQSPKYLFRKEGQNVTLSCEQNLNHDAMYWYRQDPGQGLRLIYYSQIVNDFQKGDIAEGYSVSREKKESFPLTVTSAQKNPTAFYLCASSIGSSGNTIYFGEGSWLTVV.